The 22 T cell receptor beta chains given below trace back to one sample, sequenced in a study of blood T cell repertoires in COVID-19 (dated by TCRdb to 2018 to 2020). Libraries came from the immunoSEQ multiplex PCR assay. The table comes from immuneACCESS by way of TCRdb, which keeps in-frame sequences with V and J called. Part of the clones is missing from these tables; in studies checked, under half for an unresolved V gene and the rest for unknown reasons. Across this sample there are around 310,000 clones, with roughly 89% seen only once. The ten top clones hold roughly a tenth of the sample. Sequenced: PBMCs or T cells enriched from blood (not recorded which). The origin of the receptors is a woman aged 25 to 39 who had recovered from COVID-19.

CDR3 in amino acids: CASSSVLREGGSGNTIYF. CDR3 nucleotides: TGTGCCAGCAGCTCCGTCCTCCGGGAAGGCGGTTCTGGAAACACCATATATTTT. The chain links TRBV7-9 to TRBJ1-3; no clear D. Germline-derived CDR1 and CDR2 are SEHNR and FQNEAQ (reference sequence). V was cut by 4 bases and J by 1 base, with 20 bases left in between. The CDR3 covers 18 residues. Complete variable domain (other parts from reference TRBV7-9 and TRBJ1-3): DTGVSQNPRHKITKRGQNVTFRCDPISEHNRLYWYRQTLGQGPEFLTYFQNEAQLEKSRLLSDRFSAERPKGSFSTLEIQRTEQGDSAMYLCASSSVLREGGSGNTIYFGEGSWLTVV.

J is TRBJ2-5 and V is TRBV7-2, with TRBD2 identical over 9 bases. With V trimmed by 5 bases and J by 5 bases, 18 bases remained unmatched. This CDR3 comprises 18 residues. The germline CDR1 and CDR2 sequences are SGHTA and FQGNSA. The CDR3 loop is CASSVGVLAGPFWETQYF. The CDR3 DNA reads as TGTGCCAGCAGCGTAGGGGTACTAGCGGGCCCTTTCTGGGAGACCCAGTACTTC.

The CDR3 protein is CASSLAGLQDEQFF. The CDR3 region has the DNA TGTGCCAGCAGTCTAGCGGGCCTTCAAGATGAGCAGTTCTTC. The chain has TRBV28 and TRBJ2-1, with TRBD2 identical over 8 bases. The CDR3 consists of 14 residues. Per the germline V gene, CDR1 is MDHEN and CDR2 is SYDVKM. Trimming took 5 bases from V and 8 from J; bases not matched to a gene: 8.

The chain uses TRBV29-1 and TRBJ1-2; tentatively, D is TRBD1 (6 bases). CDR1 and CDR2 (germline): SQVTM, ANQGSEA. The V gene lost 5 bases and the J gene lost 3 bases, with 16 bases spanning the gap. This CDR3 has 14 amino acids. CDR3 nucleotide sequence: TGCAGCGTTTTCCTAGGGGGTACGGACTATGGCTACACCTTC. Protein sequence: CSVFLGGTDYGYTF.

The chain couples TRBV19 to TRBJ1-2, with D perhaps matching TRBD1 (5 bases). Germline lookup yields CDR1 LNHDA and CDR2 SQIVND (reference sequence). This CDR3 has 15 residues. Trimming left V 8 bases short and J 8 bases short, with 24 bases between. DNA for the CDR3: TGTGCCAGTCGCGACAGAGGAGGGCCGGCCAACGGCTACACCTTC. This gives the protein CASRDRGGPANGYTF.

The rearrangement uses TRBV7-9 and TRBJ2-7; D ambiguous. The CDR3 spans 14 residues. The V gene lost 3 bases and the J gene lost 3 bases, with 12 bases spanning the gap. Germline CDR1 is SEHNR and CDR2 is FQNEAQ (reference sequence). CDR3 in DNA: TGTGCCAGCAGCTTTGACTCGACGAGCTACGAGCAGTACTTC. Residues: CASSFDSTSYEQYF.

The chain employs TRBV10-3 and TRBJ1-5; 8 nucleotides agree with TRBD1. The junction had 5 bases not matched to a gene; V was cut back by 6 bases and J by 7 bases. The CDR3 spans 13 residues. CDR1 and CDR2 from the germline V gene are ENHRY and SYGVKD. CDR3 in DNA: TGTGCCATCAGGGACAGGGCTGGCCAGCCCCAGCATTTT. Amino acids: CAIRDRAGQPQHF.

CDR3 sequence (DNA): TGTGCCAGTAGTATAGTAGGAGGTAGACCTACCGGGGAGCTGTTTTTT. Translating it yields CASSIVGGRPTGELFF. V is TRBV19 and J is TRBJ2-2; possible D gene TRBD2, 5 bases. Looked up from germline, CDR1 is LNHDA and CDR2 is SQIVND (reference sequence). The V and J ends lost 1 base and 5 bases respectively, with 14 bases between them. This CDR3 contains 16 residues.

The table lists this clone with a few counts. The chain joins TRBV7-6 to TRBJ2-7, with D tentatively TRBD2 (6 bases). CDR3 length: 15 residues. CDR1 is SGHVS and CDR2 is FNYEAQ in the germline V gene. Trimming shortened V by 0 bases and J by 7 bases, and 16 bases separated the two germline ends. The chain's CDR3 is CASSLAGGLRGEQYF. CDR3 coding DNA: TGTGCCAGCAGCTTAGCGGGGGGTCTTCGGGGAGAGCAGTACTTC.

The chain joins TRBV7-9 to TRBJ1-1; no reliable D call. CDR1 is SEHNR and CDR2 is FQNEAQ in the germline V gene (reference sequence). Trimming left V 3 bases short and J 1 base short, with 9 bases between. The CDR3 extends over 14 amino acids. This CDR3 reads CASSFPPENTEAFF. As DNA, the CDR3 is TGTGCCAGCAGCTTCCCCCCAGAGAACACTGAAGCTTTCTTT.

This sequence joins TRBV14 and TRBJ2-7, with 13 nucleotides matching TRBD2. This CDR3 has 18 amino acids. Trimming at V came to 4 bases and at J to 6 bases, leaving 15 bases not matched to a gene. Per the germline V gene, CDR1 is SGHDN and CDR2 is FVKESK. For the CDR3, the DNA is TGTGCCAGCAGCCCTTTAGACGGGACTAGCGGGGCAAACCTCGAGCAGTACTTC. Translation gives CASSPLDGTSGANLEQYF. The full variable domain, its missing parts supplied by reference TRBV14 and TRBJ2-7, is EAGVTQFPSHSVIEKGQTVTLRCDPISGHDNLYWYRRVMGKEIKFLLHFVKESKQDESGMPNNRFLAERTGGTYSTLKVQPAELEDSGVYFCASSPLDGTSGANLEQYFGPGTRLTVT.

The chain recombines TRBV11-2 with TRBJ2-3, with D possibly matching TRBD1 (6 bases). CDR3 size: 13 residues. CDR1 and CDR2 from the germline V gene are SGHAT and FQNNGV. The ends were cut back, 3 bases at V and 6 bases at J, with 10 bases in the middle. The CDR3 bases are TGTGCCAGCAGCTTCAGGGGCATGGATACGCAGTATTTT. Translated, it gives CASSFRGMDTQYF.

The chain carries TRBV12-3 or TRBV12-4 and TRBJ1-5, with D unresolved. This CDR3 contains 13 residues. The V and J ends lost 4 bases and 2 bases respectively, with 6 bases between them. The CDR3 DNA is TGTGCCAGCAGTTGGGAGCGCAATCAGCCCCAGCATTTT. Encoded protein: CASSWERNQPQHF.

This clone turned up a few times. CDR3 in DNA: TGTGCCAGCAGTGTGGGTCAGAGGACAGGGTATGGACCCCTCCACTTT. Translation gives CASSVGQRTGYGPLHF. V and J are TRBV6-1 and TRBJ1-6, with 8 bases lining up with TRBD1. Germline lookup yields CDR1 MNHNS and CDR2 SASEGT. Trimming took 4 bases from V and 12 from J; bases not matched to a gene: 14. The CDR3 runs 16 residues.

The table lists this clone with a few counts. The chain recombines TRBV10-2 with TRBJ1-1, with 7 bases lining up with TRBD1. V was clipped by 6 bases and J by 4 bases; unmatched bases: 5. The CDR3 has 13 residues. Germline V gene lookup returns CDR1 WSHSY and CDR2 SAAADI. CDR3 nucleotides: TGCGCCAGCAGGGTTAACAGGGGCACTGAAGCTTTCTTT. It translates to CASRVNRGTEAFF.

The rearrangement uses TRBV6-5 and TRBJ1-5; maybe TRBD1 (5 bases). CDR1 is MNHEY, CDR2 SVGAGI, per germline. CDR3 length equals 12 residues. Trimming took off 5 bases at V and 5 bases at J, with 7 bases between the two ends. The CDR3 here is CASSTTDQPQHF. CDR3 nucleotide sequence: TGTGCCAGCAGTACGACAGATCAGCCCCAGCATTTT.

The genes are TRBV6-5 and TRBJ1-5; D is uncertain. Germline CDR1 reads MNHEY; CDR2 reads SVGAGI. V lost 4 bases and J lost 0, with 7 bases in between. The CDR3 spans 14 residues. This CDR3 reads CASSLYSSNQPQHF. CDR3 nucleotide sequence: TGTGCCAGCAGTTTATACAGTAGCAATCAGCCCCAGCATTTT.

The J gene is TRBJ2-1, the V gene TRBV7-2, with TRBD2 matching over 9 bases. Germline lookup yields CDR1 SGHTA and CDR2 FQGNSA. After removal of 7 bases from V and 0 bases from J, the junction contained 13 bases not matched to a gene. The CDR3 loop spans 18 amino acids. The CDR3 reads CASTLETYSGSSYNEQFF. The CDR3 DNA sequence: TGTGCCAGCACCCTAGAAACTTATAGCGGGAGCTCCTACAATGAGCAGTTCTTC.

CDR3: CASLRTGGRESPLHF. CDR3 bases: TGTGCCAGCTTACGGACAGGGGGGAGGGAATCACCCCTCCACTTT. The chain has TRBV7-2 and TRBJ1-6, with TRBD1 identical over 10 bases. CDR3 length: 15 amino acids. The V gene's germline CDR1 is SGHTA and CDR2 FQGNSA. The J segment lost 10 bases and the V segment lost 8 bases, leaving 11 bases of the junction unmatched.

The CDR3 reads CASSPTGETEAFF. CDR3 coding DNA: TGTGCCAGCAGCCCCACAGGGGAAACTGAAGCTTTCTTT. The chain uses TRBV5-6 and TRBJ1-1; 7 bases fit TRBD1. Germline V gene data show CDR1 as SGHDT and CDR2 as YYEEEE. This CDR3 contains 13 residues. V gave up 4 bases and J gave up 5 bases; unmatched junction bases: 5.

CDR3 residues: CASSFMRTGELFF. The CDR3 nucleotides are TGTGCCAGCAGCTTTATGAGGACCGGGGAGCTGTTTTTT. V usage is TRBV5-6 and J usage is TRBJ2-2; D call uncertain. The length of the CDR3 is 13 residues. Germline CDR1 and CDR2: SGHDT and YYEEEE. V lost 2 bases, J lost 5 bases, and 7 bases lay in between. The whole variable domain, remainder taken from reference TRBV5-6 and TRBJ2-2, is DAGVTQSPTHLIKTRGQQVTLRCSPKSGHDTVSWYQQALGQGPQFIFQYYEEEERQRGNFPDRFSGHQFPNYSSELNVNALLLGDSALYLCASSFMRTGELFFGEGSRLTVL.

The rearrangement links TRBV28 to TRBJ2-3; weak D call: TRBD1 (6 bases). The germline CDR1 and CDR2 sequences are MDHEN and SYDVKM. The ends were cut back, 5 bases at V and 4 bases at J, with 22 bases in the middle. The length of the CDR3 is 17 residues. CDR3 DNA sequence: TGTGCCAGCAGTGCGACAGGTTTTACCCCTCGCGCAGATACGCAGTATTTT. Encoded protein: CASSATGFTPRADTQYF.